This T cell receptor (beta chain) emerged from a study of T-cell memory formation after mild COVID-19. The TCR alpha and TCR beta cDNA libraries, bearing sample barcodes and UMIs, were generated by 5'RACE using constant-segment primers. TCRdb reprocessed the 5' RACE reads via MiXCR and lists one record per CDR3 protein. The top ten clones hold 3.3% of a sample with about 170,000 distinct CDR3 sequences, approximately 12% of them seen once. The CDR3 has 15 amino acids. Germline V gene data show CDR1 as SGHTS and CDR2 as YDEGEE. Trimming took off 4 bases at V and 6 bases at J, with 17 bases between the two ends.

The sequencing sample was made of PBMCs or a T cell subset sorted from them (not recorded which). This rearrangement joins TRBV5-8 to TRBJ1-5; D gene uncertain. The receptor's source is a man between 18 and 29 years old who had mild COVID-19 (a few samples of this study predate the infection). Cell type and time point are not known. The CDR3 bases are TGTGCCAGCAGCCCCGGTGTGAGGGCAGGTCAGCCCCAGCATTTT. It specifies CASSPGVRAGQPQHF.